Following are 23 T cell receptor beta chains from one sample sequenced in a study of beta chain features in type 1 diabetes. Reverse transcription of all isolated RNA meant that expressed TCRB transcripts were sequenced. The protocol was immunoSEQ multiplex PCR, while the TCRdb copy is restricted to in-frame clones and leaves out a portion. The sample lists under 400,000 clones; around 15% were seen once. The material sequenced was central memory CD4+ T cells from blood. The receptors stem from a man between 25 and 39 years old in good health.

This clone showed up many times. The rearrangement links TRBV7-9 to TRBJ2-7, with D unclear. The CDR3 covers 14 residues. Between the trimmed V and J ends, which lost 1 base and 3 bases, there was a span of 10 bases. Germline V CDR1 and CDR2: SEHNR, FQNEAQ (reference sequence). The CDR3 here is CASSLVGPNYEQYV. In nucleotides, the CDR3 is TGTGCCAGCAGCTTAGTAGGCCCTAACTACGAGCAGTACGTC.

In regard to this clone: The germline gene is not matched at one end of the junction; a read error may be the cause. CDR3 sequence reads: CANSVAFPTDTQYF. Written as DNA, the CDR3 is TGTGCCAACAGCGTAGCTTTTCCCACAGATACGCAGTATTTT. The chain links TRBV9 to TRBJ2-3; D remains ambiguous. This CDR3 region has 14 residues. The germline V gene has CDR1 SGDLS and CDR2 YYNGEE.

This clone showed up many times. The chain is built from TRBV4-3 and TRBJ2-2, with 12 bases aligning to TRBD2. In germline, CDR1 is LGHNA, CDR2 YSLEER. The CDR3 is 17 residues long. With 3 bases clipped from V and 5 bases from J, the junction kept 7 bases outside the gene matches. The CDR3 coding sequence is TGCGCCAGCAGCCAGAATGGACTAGCGGGGTGGACCGGGGAGCTGTTTTTT. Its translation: CASSQNGLAGWTGELFF.

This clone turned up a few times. The CDR3 sequence is CASSFSGYPYNEQFF. The CDR3 region has the DNA TGTGCCAGCAGCTTTAGCGGTTACCCCTACAATGAGCAGTTCTTC. This chain joins TRBV11-2 and TRBJ2-1; D possibly corresponds to TRBD2 (6 bases). This CDR3 spans 15 amino acids. CDR1 is SGHAT, CDR2 FQNNGV, per germline. Trimming took 3 bases from V and 2 from J, leaving 11 bases between them.

The CDR3 reads CASSLVDQPQHF. CDR3 nucleotides: TGTGCCAGCAGCTTGGTGGATCAGCCCCAGCATTTT. The V call is TRBV7-6, the J call TRBJ1-5; D unclear. The V gene lost 3 bases and the J gene lost 5 bases, with 5 bases spanning the gap. Germline loops: CDR1 SGHVS, CDR2 FNYEAQ. The CDR3 spans 12 residues.

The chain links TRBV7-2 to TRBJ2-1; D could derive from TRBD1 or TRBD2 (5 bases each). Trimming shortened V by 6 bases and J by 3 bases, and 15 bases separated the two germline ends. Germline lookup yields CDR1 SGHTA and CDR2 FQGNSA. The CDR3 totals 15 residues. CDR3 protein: CASSFEGRVYNEQFF. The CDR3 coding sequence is TGTGCCAGCAGTTTCGAGGGCAGGGTCTACAATGAGCAGTTCTTC.

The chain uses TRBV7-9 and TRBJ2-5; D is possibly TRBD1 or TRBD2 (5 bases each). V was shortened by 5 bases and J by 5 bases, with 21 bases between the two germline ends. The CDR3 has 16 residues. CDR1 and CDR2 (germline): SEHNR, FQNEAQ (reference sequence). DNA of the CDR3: TGTGCCAGCAGCCTAGGCTCCAGCGAGGGGTACGAGACCCAGTACTTC. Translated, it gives CASSLGSSEGYETQYF. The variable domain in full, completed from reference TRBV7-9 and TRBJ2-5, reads DTGVSQNPRHKITKRGQNVTFRCDPISEHNRLYWYRQTLGQGPEFLTYFQNEAQLEKSRLLSDRFSAERPKGSFSTLEIQRTEQGDSAMYLCASSLGSSEGYETQYFGPGTRLLVL.

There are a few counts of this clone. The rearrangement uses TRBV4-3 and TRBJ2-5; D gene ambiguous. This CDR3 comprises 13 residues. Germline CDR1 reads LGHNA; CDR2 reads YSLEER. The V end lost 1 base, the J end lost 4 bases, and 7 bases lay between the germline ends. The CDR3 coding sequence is TGCGCCAGCAGCCAAGCCAGAGGAGAGACCCAGTACTTC. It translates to CASSQARGETQYF.

In nucleotides, the CDR3 is TGTGCCAGCAGTCCGCAGGGGATTGGTAATGAAAAACTGTTTTTT. Residues: CASSPQGIGNEKLFF. The chain uses TRBV6-1 and TRBJ1-4, with a weak D call TRBD1 (6 bases). The germline V and J ends were trimmed by 5 bases and 4 bases, with 14 bases remaining between them. The CDR3 length is 15 residues. Germline CDR1 reads MNHNS; CDR2 reads SASEGT.

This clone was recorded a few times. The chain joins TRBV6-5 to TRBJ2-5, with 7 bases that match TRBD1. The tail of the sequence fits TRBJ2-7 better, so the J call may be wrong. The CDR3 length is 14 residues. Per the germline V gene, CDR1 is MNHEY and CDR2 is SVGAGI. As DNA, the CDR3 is TGTGCCAGCGTCAGGGGGTTGGGGTCCTACGAGCAGTACTTC. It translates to CASVRGLGSYEQYF.

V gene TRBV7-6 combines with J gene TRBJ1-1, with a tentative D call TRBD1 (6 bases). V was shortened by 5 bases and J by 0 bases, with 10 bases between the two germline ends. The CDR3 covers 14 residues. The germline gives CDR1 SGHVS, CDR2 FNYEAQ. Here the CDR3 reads CASSKQGMNTEAFF. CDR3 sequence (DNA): TGTGCCAGCAGCAAACAGGGCATGAACACTGAAGCTTTCTTT.

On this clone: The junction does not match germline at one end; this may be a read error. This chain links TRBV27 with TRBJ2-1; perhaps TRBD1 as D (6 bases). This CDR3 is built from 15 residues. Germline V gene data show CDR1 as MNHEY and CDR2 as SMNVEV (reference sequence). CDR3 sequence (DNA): TGTGCCAGCAGCACGTGGGGGCTGATGCACAATGAGCAGCTCTTC. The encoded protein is CASSTWGLMHNEQLF.

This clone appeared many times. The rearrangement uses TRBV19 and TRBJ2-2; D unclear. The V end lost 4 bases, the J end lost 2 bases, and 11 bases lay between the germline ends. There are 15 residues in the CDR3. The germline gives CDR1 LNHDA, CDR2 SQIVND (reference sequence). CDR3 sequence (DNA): TGTGCCAGTAGTACAAGACGGGCTAACACCGGGGAGCTGTTTTTT. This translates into CASSTRRANTGELFF.

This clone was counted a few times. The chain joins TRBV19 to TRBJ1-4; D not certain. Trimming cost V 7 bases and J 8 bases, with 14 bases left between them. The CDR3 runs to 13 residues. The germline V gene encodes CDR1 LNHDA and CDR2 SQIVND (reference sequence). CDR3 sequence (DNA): TGTGCCAGTAACGAGAACCGTCGGGAAAAACTGTTTTTT. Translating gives CASNENRREKLFF.

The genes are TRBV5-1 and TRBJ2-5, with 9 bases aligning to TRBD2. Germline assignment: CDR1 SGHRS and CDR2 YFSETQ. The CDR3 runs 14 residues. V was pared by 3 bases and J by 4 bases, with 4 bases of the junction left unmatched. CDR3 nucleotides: TGCGCCAGCAGCTCGCGGGGGGGCGCAGAGACCCAGTACTTC. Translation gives CASSSRGGAETQYF.

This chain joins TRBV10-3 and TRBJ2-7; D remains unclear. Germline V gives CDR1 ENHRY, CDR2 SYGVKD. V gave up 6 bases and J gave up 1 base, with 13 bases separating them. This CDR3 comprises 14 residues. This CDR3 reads CAISPWQASYEQYF. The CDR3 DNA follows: TGTGCCATCAGCCCTTGGCAGGCGTCCTACGAGCAGTACTTC.

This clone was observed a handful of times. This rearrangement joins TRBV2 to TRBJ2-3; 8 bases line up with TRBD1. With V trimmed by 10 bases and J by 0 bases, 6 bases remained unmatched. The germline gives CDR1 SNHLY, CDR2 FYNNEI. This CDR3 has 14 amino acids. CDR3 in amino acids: CATSWTGSTDTQYF. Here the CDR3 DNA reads TGTGCCACCTCGTGGACAGGGAGCACAGATACGCAGTATTTT.

CDR3: CASSPQNRGEKLFF. The CDR3 DNA sequence: TGCGCCAGCAGCCCACAAAATCGAGGAGAAAAACTGTTTTTT. This chain joins TRBV5-1 and TRBJ1-4; D remains ambiguous. Germline loops: CDR1 SGHRS, CDR2 YFSETQ. V was cut by 4 bases and J by 8 bases, with 15 bases left in between. This CDR3 has 14 residues.

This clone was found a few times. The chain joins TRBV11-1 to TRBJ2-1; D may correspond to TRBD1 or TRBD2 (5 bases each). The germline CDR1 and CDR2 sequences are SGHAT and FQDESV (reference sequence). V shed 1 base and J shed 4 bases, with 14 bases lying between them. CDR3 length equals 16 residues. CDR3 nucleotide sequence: TGTGCCAGCAGCTTAGACCTGGGGGTGAGATACAATGAGCAGTTCTTC. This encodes CASSLDLGVRYNEQFF.

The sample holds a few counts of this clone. The CDR3 sequence: CASEGLVRSETQYF. For the CDR3, the DNA is TGTGCCAGCGAAGGGCTAGTGAGGTCGGAGACCCAGTACTTC. This chain uses TRBV18 with TRBJ2-5; D not certain. The V end was cut by 8 bases, the J end by 5 bases, with 18 bases between. The CDR3 length is 14 residues. Germline CDR1 KGHSH, CDR2 LQKENI.

The CDR3 loop reads CASSDLVWTKSSYEQYF. The DNA of the CDR3 is TGTGCCAGCAGTGACCTCGTTTGGACAAAGTCCTCCTACGAGCAGTACTTC. The gene calls are TRBV2 and TRBJ2-7, with D perhaps TRBD1 (5 bases). The V end lost 3 bases, the J end lost 0 bases, and 18 bases lay between the germline ends. Germline loops: CDR1 SNHLY, CDR2 FYNNEI. The CDR3 is 17 amino acids.

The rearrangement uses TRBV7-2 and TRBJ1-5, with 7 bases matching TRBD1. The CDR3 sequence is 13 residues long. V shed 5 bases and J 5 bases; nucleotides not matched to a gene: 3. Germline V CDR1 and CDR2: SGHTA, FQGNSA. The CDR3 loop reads CASSITGDQPQHF. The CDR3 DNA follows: TGTGCCAGCAGCATAACAGGGGATCAGCCCCAGCATTTT.

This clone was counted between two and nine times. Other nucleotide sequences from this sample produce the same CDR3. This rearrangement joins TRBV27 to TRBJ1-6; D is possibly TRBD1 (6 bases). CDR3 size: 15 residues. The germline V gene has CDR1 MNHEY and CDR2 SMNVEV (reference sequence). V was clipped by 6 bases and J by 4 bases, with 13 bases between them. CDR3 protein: CASRTGLGYNSPLHF. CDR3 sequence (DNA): TGTGCCAGCAGAACAGGGCTGGGGTATAATTCACCCCTCCACTTT.